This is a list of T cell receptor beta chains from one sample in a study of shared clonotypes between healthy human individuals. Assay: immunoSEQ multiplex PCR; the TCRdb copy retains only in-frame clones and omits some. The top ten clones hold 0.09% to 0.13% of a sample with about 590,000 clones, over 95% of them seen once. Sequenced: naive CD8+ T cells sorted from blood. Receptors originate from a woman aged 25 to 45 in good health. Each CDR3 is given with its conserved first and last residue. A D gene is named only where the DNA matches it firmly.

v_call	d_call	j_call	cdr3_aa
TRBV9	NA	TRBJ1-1	CASSVSGLMLTEAFF
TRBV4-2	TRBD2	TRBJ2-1	CASSQDLEALAGSYNEQFF
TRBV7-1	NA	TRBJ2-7	CASSLEQGTPIF
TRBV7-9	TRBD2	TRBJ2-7	CASSSSGLAGIGQYF
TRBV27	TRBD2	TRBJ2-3	CASSFPAGGVGTDTQYF
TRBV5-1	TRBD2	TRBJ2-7	CASSLGLAGDEQYF
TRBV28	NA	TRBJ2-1	CASSLWVSSYNEQFF
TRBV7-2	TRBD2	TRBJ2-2	CASIGTSGANTGELFF
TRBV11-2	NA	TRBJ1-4	CASSLQGDEKLFF
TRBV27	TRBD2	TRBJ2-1	CASSPGLAGANNEQFF
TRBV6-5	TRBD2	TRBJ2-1	CASSYEAGVRDEQFF
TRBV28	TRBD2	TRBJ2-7	CASNPSGGGHEQYF
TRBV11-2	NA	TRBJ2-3	CASSFEDTQYF
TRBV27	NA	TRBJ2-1	CASSLTGNNEQFF